Described below is a single T cell receptor (beta chain) sequence and its context. The data are from a study of blood T cell repertoires in COVID-19. Study-level information: Acute and convalescent COVID-19 specimens originated in the United States, Italy and Spain. PBMCs, B-cell-depleted T cells, or T cells were the source of the cDNA or gDNA that made up the material.

Authors' processing steps: Estimation of nucleated cell counts relied on the amplification of reference gene primers. Data came from immunoSEQ multiplex PCR; TCRdb stores just in-frame clones and leaves some out. V and J calls and clone size are as listed in that table; D and trimming were resolved from the DNA. The sample includes about 100,000 clones, approximately 91% of them seen just once. This TCR derives from a woman aged 55-69 years with acute or convalescent COVID-19. Input material: peripheral blood.

The CDR3 sequence is CASSQKGLAGDQETQYF. The CDR3 nucleotides are TGTGCCAGCAGCCAGAAGGGACTAGCGGGAGACCAAGAGACCCAGTACTTC. This chain connects TRBV3-1 (or the pseudogene TRBV3-2) to TRBJ2-5, with 14 bases that match TRBD2. CDR3 length equals 17 residues. Germline CDR1 and CDR2: LGHDT and YNNKEL (reference sequence). V gave up 3 bases and J gave up 0 bases; unmatched junction bases: 3.